One sample yielded the 32 T cell receptor beta chains listed below, sequenced in a study of CD8+CD57+ T cells in acquired aplastic anemia listed by TCRdb under 2018. For sequencing, an Illumina HiSeq 2000 was employed. TCR beta VDJ combination and CDR3 sequence profiling used genomic DNA as the template. TCRdb's own reprocessing of the public reads used fastp at Q25 and MiXCR and kept productive beta chains. Every distinct CDR3 protein forms one entry, paired with its most common genes and DNA. Counted in this sample were around 400,000 distinct CDR3 sequences; 55% to 70% of them appeared once. Of the sample, less than 4% falls within the top ten clones. The sequenced material came from sorted CD4+, CD8+, or CD8+CD57+ T cells (not recorded which) from PBMCs. These receptors were taken from a human donor in good health, serving as a control.

Only one count was recorded for this clonotype. An end of the junction does not agree with germline; a read error may underlie this. The chain recombines TRBV5-1 with TRBJ2-1; a possible D gene is TRBD2 (5 bases). The CDR3 totals 13 residues. Germline loops: CDR1 SGHRS, CDR2 YFSETQ. The CDR3 coding sequence is TGTGCTAGCAGCTTGGGAGTCAGGACTGAGCAGTTCTTC. Translation gives CASSLGVRTEQFF.

Ten or more counts support this clonotype. The chain recombines TRBV7-2 with TRBJ2-2; TRBD2 matches 7 bases. Germline V gene data show CDR1 as SGHTA and CDR2 as FQGNSA. The ends lost 7 bases at V and 4 bases at J; junction bases unmatched: 9. The CDR3 has 15 residues. The CDR3 region is CASTPGGGGTGELFF. The DNA of the CDR3 is TGTGCCAGCACCCCTGGGGGGGGGGGCACCGGGGAGCTGTTTTTT.

This clonotype was seen just once. The chain carries TRBV20-1 and TRBJ1-2, with 9 bases aligning to TRBD1. CDR1 and CDR2 from the germline V gene are DFQATT and SNEGSKA (reference sequence). V lost 4 bases, J lost 6 bases, and 9 bases stayed unmatched. This CDR3 spans 14 amino acids. The CDR3 region is CSANGTGYENGYTF. DNA of the CDR3: TGCAGTGCTAACGGGACAGGGTACGAGAATGGCTACACCTTC.

This clonotype was seen a handful of times. The gene calls are TRBV7-2 and TRBJ2-1, with 9 bases fitting TRBD1. CDR1 is SGHTA, CDR2 FQGNSA, per germline. V dropped 6 bases and J dropped 2; count of bases not matched to a gene: 5. This CDR3 has 15 amino acids. CDR3 protein: CASSSRDRAYNEQFF. The CDR3 DNA is TGTGCCAGCAGTAGCCGGGACAGGGCCTACAATGAGCAGTTCTTC. The complete variable domain, with remaining parts taken from reference TRBV7-2 and TRBJ2-1, reads GAGVSQSPSNKVTEKGKDVELRCDPISGHTALYWYRQSLGQGLEFLIYFQGNSAPDKSGLPSDRFSAERTGGSVSTLTIQRTQQEDSAVYLCASSSRDRAYNEQFFGPGTRLTVL.

The genes are TRBV25-1 and TRBJ2-3; 11 nucleotides line up with TRBD2. The junction had 4 bases not matched to a gene; V was cut back by 6 bases and J by 2 bases. The CDR3 runs 15 residues. Germline CDR1 and CDR2: MGHDK and SYGVNS. The CDR3 DNA reads TGTGCCAGCAGGATGACTAGCGGGAACACAGATACGCAGTATTTT. Encoded protein: CASRMTSGNTDTQYF.

The chain employs TRBV11-2 and TRBJ2-3; 7 nucleotides align to TRBD2. CDR1 and CDR2 from the germline V gene are SGHAT and FQNNGV. With 3 bases clipped from V and 1 base from J, the junction kept 4 bases outside the gene matches. The CDR3 is 15 amino acids. Here the CDR3 reads CASSLQRGGTDTQYF. CDR3 nucleotide sequence: TGTGCCAGCAGCTTGCAGCGGGGAGGCACAGATACGCAGTATTTT. Full variable domain (missing parts from reference TRBV11-2 and TRBJ2-3): EAGVAQSPRYKIIEKRQSVAFWCNPISGHATLYWYQQILGQGPKLLIQFQNNGVVDDSQLPKDRFSAERLKGVDSTLKIQPAKLEDSAVYLCASSLQRGGTDTQYFGPGTRLTVL.

This chain links TRBV7-2 with TRBJ1-1, with 7 bases that match TRBD1. After removal of 5 bases from V and 7 bases from J, the junction contained 10 bases not matched to a gene. In germline, CDR1 is SGHTA, CDR2 FQGNSA. The length of the CDR3 is 14 residues. In DNA form, the CDR3 reads TGTGCCAGCAGCACGGGCCAGGGGGTCAGTGAAGCTTTCTTT. This sequence encodes CASSTGQGVSEAFF. The whole variable domain, remainder taken from reference TRBV7-2 and TRBJ1-1, is GAGVSQSPSNKVTEKGKDVELRCDPISGHTALYWYRQSLGQGLEFLIYFQGNSAPDKSGLPSDRFSAERTGGSVSTLTIQRTQQEDSAVYLCASSTGQGVSEAFFGQGTRLTVV.

This chain connects TRBV2 to TRBJ2-7, with 8 bases matching TRBD2. The CDR3 covers 19 residues. The germline V gene has CDR1 SNHLY and CDR2 FYNNEI. V was pared by 4 bases and J by 3 bases, with 20 bases of the junction left unmatched. The CDR3 region has the DNA TGTGCCAGCAGTGTAAAACCTTACTCCCGGGAGGGTACTGGCTACGAGCAGTACTTC. Its translation: CASSVKPYSREGTGYEQYF.

This clonotype was seen at least ten times. The gene calls are TRBV5-6 and TRBJ1-1; 7 bases align to TRBD1. CDR1 SGHDT and CDR2 YYEEEE come from the germline V gene. V lost 8 bases, J lost 10 bases, and 11 bases stayed unmatched. The CDR3 consists of 12 residues. The CDR3 here is CARRQGDFVAFF. The CDR3 coding sequence is TGTGCCAGAAGACAGGGAGATTTCGTAGCTTTCTTT. The variable domain in full, completed from reference TRBV5-6 and TRBJ1-1, reads DAGVTQSPTHLIKTRGQQVTLRCSPKSGHDTVSWYQQALGQGPQFIFQYYEEEERQRGNFPDRFSGHQFPNYSSELNVNALLLGDSALYLCARRQGDFVAFFGQGTRLTVV.

This clonotype was detected ten times or more. Relative to the germline gene, one junction end is altered; a read error may explain this. The rearrangement joins TRBV2 to TRBJ2-2; the match to TRBD1 covers 7 bases. This CDR3 has 14 residues. The germline gives CDR1 SNHLY, CDR2 FYNNEI. CDR3 DNA sequence: TGTGCCAGCGGATTACAGGGGAACGCCGGGGAGCTGTTTTTT. Encoded protein: CASGLQGNAGELFF.

In nucleotides, the CDR3 is TGTGCCAGCAGCTTCAGCCCGGGACCGAGCACAGATACGCAGTATTTT. This gives the protein CASSFSPGPSTDTQYF. The chain links TRBV9 to TRBJ2-3, with D perhaps given as TRBD1 or TRBD2 (5 bases each). V shed 4 bases and J shed 0 bases, with 15 bases lying between them. The germline gives CDR1 SGDLS, CDR2 YYNGEE. CDR3 length: 16 amino acids.

For this clonotype: A read error may account for a junction end that differs from germline. The chain has TRBV12-3 or TRBV12-4 and TRBJ2-5; 11 positions agree with TRBD1. The CDR3 length is 14 residues. CDR3 loop: CASSGQGANATQYF. For the CDR3, the DNA is TGTGCCAGCAGTGGACAGGGGGCAAACGCGACCCAGTACTTT.

Details on this clonotype: No conserved phenylalanine or tryptophan ends this CDR3, so it is likely a read error. No DNA is shown, since the ends of the CDR3 on it are uncertain; the CDR3 is the one TCRdb lists. The chain uses TRBV7-2 and TRBJ2-7; TRBD2 is the table's D call, not checked against the DNA. Germline V gene lookup returns CDR1 SGHTA and CDR2 FQGNSA. The CDR3 length equals 13 residues, ends included. The CDR3 loop is CASTLASGREYYY.

As to this clonotype: An end of the junction differs from the germline gene, which may be a read error. The chain uses TRBV7-2 and TRBJ1-1; D is uncertain. CDR1 is SGHTA and CDR2 is FQGNSA in the germline V gene. The CDR3 sequence is 15 residues long. CDR3 protein: CASSFSGARHTHAFF. The CDR3 coding sequence is TGCGCCAGCAGCTTTTCGGGCGCGCGGCACACTCATGCTTTCTTT.

Ten or more counts support this clonotype. The gene calls are TRBV9 and TRBJ1-1, with 12 bases identical to TRBD1. Losses at the gene ends were 4 bases for V and 3 bases for J; bases not matched to a gene: 7. The CDR3 runs 16 residues. The V gene's germline CDR1 is SGDLS and CDR2 YYNGEE. The CDR3 spells CASSFGTGGMDTEAFF. CDR3 bases: TGTGCCAGCAGCTTCGGGACAGGGGGCATGGACACTGAAGCTTTCTTT.

This clonotype was recorded a few times. The chain employs TRBV29-1 and TRBJ1-4, with TRBD1 identical over 7 bases. Germline CDR1 reads SQVTM; CDR2 reads ANQGSEA. V gave up 4 bases and J gave up 8 bases; unmatched junction bases: 13. CDR3 length: 15 residues. The CDR3 is CSVAFSGTDGEKLFF. The DNA for the CDR3 is TGCAGCGTTGCTTTCTCGGGGACAGACGGGGAAAAACTGTTTTTT.

The V call is TRBV3-1, the J call TRBJ2-7; tentative D call: TRBD1 (6 bases). The V gene's germline CDR1 is LGHDT and CDR2 YNNKEL (reference sequence). The CDR3 is made up of 17 amino acids. The germline V and J ends were trimmed by 6 bases and 6 bases, with 27 bases remaining between them. The CDR3 DNA is TGTGCCAGCAGTTCCTTCGGGACATCCCCTTTAGGTTCCGAGCAGTACTTC. It encodes CASSSFGTSPLGSEQYF.

V gene TRBV20-1 combines with J gene TRBJ2-5; D unresolved. The V gene lost 6 bases and the J gene lost 5 bases, with 7 bases spanning the gap. Per the germline V gene, CDR1 is DFQATT and CDR2 is SNEGSKA (reference sequence). There are 10 residues in the CDR3. In DNA, the CDR3 is TGCAGTGCCGGGCGGGAGACCCAGTACTTC. It specifies CSAGRETQYF.

This chain uses TRBV9 with TRBJ1-6; TRBD1 might be the D (5 bases). The ends were cut back, 3 bases at V and 8 bases at J, with 9 bases in the middle. This CDR3 spans 13 amino acids. Germline loops: CDR1 SGDLS, CDR2 YYNGEE. The CDR3 loop is CASSAMGDSPLHF. The CDR3 DNA sequence: TGTGCCAGCAGCGCAATGGGGGATTCACCCCTCCACTTT. The complete variable domain, with remaining parts taken from reference TRBV9 and TRBJ1-6, reads DSGVTQTPKHLITATGQRVTLRCSPRSGDLSVYWYQQSLDQGLQFLIQYYNGEERAKGNILERFSAQQFPDLHSELNLSSLELGDSALYFCASSAMGDSPLHFGNGTRLTVT.

This clonotype has at least ten counts. For the CDR3, the DNA is TGTGCCAGCAGTAGGACAAACTCTGGAAACACCATATATTTT. It is translated as CASSRTNSGNTIYF. The genes are TRBV6-5 and TRBJ1-3; D is possibly TRBD1 (5 bases). Trimming removed 5 bases from V and 0 bases from J, with 8 bases in between. This CDR3 is 14 amino acids long. Germline assignment: CDR1 MNHEY and CDR2 SVGAGI.

This rearrangement joins TRBV7-8 to TRBJ1-1; maybe TRBD1 (6 bases). The CDR3 is 16 residues long. Germline V gene sequence: CDR1 SGHVS, CDR2 FQNEAQ. Trimming left V 2 bases short and J 0 bases short, with 13 bases between. CDR3 in DNA: TGTGCCAGCAGCTTAAGGGGGGCAGGCATGAACACTGAAGCTTTCTTT. This translates into CASSLRGAGMNTEAFF.

The rearrangement joins TRBV2 to TRBJ2-7; D is undetermined. V lost 4 bases and J lost 2, with 9 bases in between. The CDR3 runs to 13 residues. Germline V lookup: CDR1 SNHLY, CDR2 FYNNEI. In DNA form, the CDR3 reads TGTGCCAGCAGTGTCAATGGGGCCTACGAGCAGTACTTC. Its protein is CASSVNGAYEQYF. Combining the CDR3 with reference TRBV2 and TRBJ2-7 gives the whole variable domain EPEVTQTPSHQVTQMGQEVILRCVPISNHLYFYWYRQILGQKVEFLVSFYNNEISEKSEIFDDQFSVERPDGSNFTLKIRSTKLEDSAMYFCASSVNGAYEQYFGPGTRLTVT.

The chain employs TRBV19 and TRBJ2-1; D might be TRBD2 (5 bases). The CDR3 is 14 amino acids. The germline V gene has CDR1 LNHDA and CDR2 SQIVND (reference sequence). With 3 bases removed from V and 6 bases from J, the gap between germline ends came to 12 bases. DNA of the CDR3: TGTGCCAGTAGTATCGGGAATAGTGGCAATGAGCAGTTCTTC. Translated: CASSIGNSGNEQFF. The whole variable domain, filled in from reference TRBV19 and TRBJ2-1, reads DGGITQSPKYLFRKEGQNVTLSCEQNLNHDAMYWYRQDPGQGLRLIYYSQIVNDFQKGDIAEGYSVSREKKESFPLTVTSAQKNPTAFYLCASSIGNSGNEQFFGPGTRLTVL.

The chain uses TRBV9 and TRBJ2-5; either TRBD1 or TRBD2 may fit D (5 bases each). The CDR3 is made up of 14 amino acids. CDR1 is SGDLS, CDR2 YYNGEE, per germline. V gave up 4 bases and J gave up 2 bases, with 12 bases separating them. The CDR3 spells CASSYRGAQETQYF. Written as DNA, the CDR3 is TGTGCCAGCAGCTACAGAGGGGCTCAAGAGACCCAGTACTTC.

The chain uses TRBV20-1 and TRBJ1-2; D is unclear. This CDR3 is 14 amino acids long. Trimming took off 3 bases at V and 6 bases at J, with 17 bases between the two ends. CDR1 and CDR2 from the germline V gene are DFQATT and SNEGSKA (reference sequence). The CDR3 reads CSASLATGTDGYTF. The CDR3 DNA is TGCAGTGCTAGTCTTGCCACGGGTACTGATGGCTACACCTTC.

This clonotype was seen only a few times. The rearrangement joins TRBV10-3 to TRBJ1-3; D is unresolved. The CDR3 totals 18 residues. Germline V gene sequence: CDR1 ENHRY, CDR2 SYGVKD. V was clipped by 6 bases and J by 1 base, with 22 bases between them. The CDR3 coding sequence is TGTGCCATCAGCCGAACCTCGCAGCGAGGAGGATCTGGAAACACCATATATTTT. It yields the protein CAISRTSQRGGSGNTIYF.

The chain carries TRBV18 and TRBJ1-2; 7 nucleotides match TRBD1. Losses at the gene ends were 2 bases for V and 4 bases for J; bases not matched to a gene: 13. The CDR3 spans 17 residues. In germline, CDR1 is KGHSH, CDR2 LQKENI. The CDR3 reads CASSPRGGGASGYGYTF. Written as DNA, the CDR3 is TGTGCCAGCTCACCAAGGGGAGGGGGCGCCAGTGGCTATGGCTACACCTTC.

This clonotype was observed once. Likely a read error: the CDR3 ends without its conserved phenylalanine or tryptophan. The DNA is left out, because the CDR3 cannot be placed on it with certainty; the CDR3 is given as TCRdb lists it. The chain carries TRBV7-9 and TRBJ1-1; the tabulated D call, TRBD1, remains unverified against the DNA. The CDR3 comprises 10 residues, both ends counted. Germline CDR1 is SEHNR and CDR2 is FQNEAQ (reference sequence). The CDR3 sequence is CASSPNSGGV.

The rearrangement links TRBV6-2 or TRBV6-3 to TRBJ2-6; D could derive from TRBD1 or TRBD2 (5 bases each). The CDR3 is 18 residues long. Germline CDR1 reads MNHEY; CDR2 reads SVGEGT. Trimming took 7 bases from V and 4 from J, leaving 23 bases between them. The CDR3 sequence is CASTSLGDLRWGANVLTF. The DNA for the CDR3 is TGTGCCAGCACCTCACTCGGGGACCTCCGGTGGGGGGCCAACGTCCTGACTTTC.

As for this clonotype: A read error may account for a junction end that differs from germline. The rearrangement joins TRBV5-1 to TRBJ1-6; D remains unclear. This CDR3 has 13 residues. The germline CDR1 and CDR2 sequences are SGHRS and YFSETQ. This CDR3 is CASSLARRRTLHF. CDR3 sequence (DNA): TGTGCCAGCAGCTTGGCGCGGAGACGAACCCTCCACTTT.

The chain couples TRBV19 to TRBJ2-5; 7 bases match TRBD2. The CDR3 has 15 residues. V lost 3 bases, J lost 3 bases, and 7 bases stayed unmatched. Germline loops: CDR1 LNHDA, CDR2 SQIVND (reference sequence). This CDR3 reads CASSMSGGREETQYF. The CDR3 DNA reads TGTGCCAGTAGTATGTCCGGGGGGAGGGAAGAGACCCAGTACTTC.

As to this clonotype: The junction departs from the called germline gene at one end, perhaps through a read error. The chain recombines TRBV2 with TRBJ1-1; D not certain. Germline V lookup: CDR1 SNHLY, CDR2 FYNNEI. There are 13 residues in the CDR3. CDR3 in amino acids: CASSEIPGGTQFF. The CDR3 nucleotides read TGTGCCAGCAGTGAAATACCGGGCGGTACGCAGTTTTTT.